These T cell receptor beta chains were read from a single sample in a study of cytomegalovirus exposure and HLA in healthy donors. Using immunoSEQ multiplex PCR, the repertoire was profiled, and TCRdb retains in-frame clones only, with some absent. The sample lists over 60,000 clones; about 68% were seen once. The sample taken for sequencing was PBMCs. The receptor source for this set is a woman in her twenties or thirties in good health and CMV-seropositive. CDR3s include the opening cysteine and the closing phenylalanine or tryptophan. D genes are given only for firm matches. The size entry is marked missing in some rows and otherwise reads once, few, many or a size class.

J,size,length,D,V,CDR3,DNA
TRBJ2-1,once,13,TRBD2,TRBV10-1,CAGFWTRTNEQFF,TGCGCCGGATTCTGGACTAGAACCAATGAGCAGTTCTTC
TRBJ1-6,few,13,.,TRBV10-3,CAISAVNDSPLHF,TGTGCCATCAGTGCGGTTAACGATTCACCCCTCCACTTT
TRBJ1-2,once,15,TRBD1,TRBV19,CASSIRQGYDYGYTF,TGTGCCAGTAGTATCAGACAGGGCTACGACTATGGCTACACCTTC
TRBJ1-1,.,14,TRBD1,TRBV10-3,CAIHRGLGEAEAFF,TGTGCCATCCACAGGGGGCTGGGAGAGGCTGAAGCTTTCTTT
TRBJ2-5,.,18,TRBD2,TRBV11-2,CASSLTVSLAGGQETQYF,TGTGCCAGCAGCTTAACCGTATCACTAGCGGGAGGGCAAGAGACCCAGTACTTC
TRBJ1-6,.,15,TRBD1,TRBV28,CASSRGQGGNSPLHF,TGTGCCAGCAGTAGGGGACAGGGAGGCAATTCACCCCTCCACTTT
TRBJ2-3,.,11,.,TRBV5-1,CASSQADTQYF,TGCGCCAGCAGCCAGGCAGATACGCAGTATTTT
TRBJ2-7,.,11,.,TRBV7-2,CASSVTYEQYF,TGTGCCAGCAGCGTCACCTACGAGCAGTACTTC
TRBJ1-5,.,14,.,TRBV27,CASSFLGTNQPQHF,TGTGCCAGCAGTTTCTTGGGGACTAATCAGCCCCAGCATTTT
TRBJ1-1,.,14,TRBD1,TRBV10-2,CASSGQGANTEAFF,TGCGCCAGCAGTGGACAGGGGGCGAACACTGAAGCTTTCTTT
TRBJ1-1,few,15,.,TRBV11-2,CASSLDRMGGSEAFF,TGTGCCAGCAGCTTAGATCGAATGGGCGGGAGTGAAGCTTTCTTT
TRBJ2-7,few,11,.,TRBV20-1,CSASGSYEQYF,TGCAGTGCTAGCGGGAGCTACGAGCAGTACTTC
TRBJ2-3,.,15,TRBD2,TRBV27,CASSLAGGPPDTQYF,TGTGCCAGCAGTTTAGCGGGAGGGCCCCCAGATACGCAGTATTTT
TRBJ2-7,.,13,.,TRBV5-1,CASREVGAYEQYF,TGCGCCAGCAGGGAGGTAGGTGCCTACGAGCAGTACTTC
TRBJ1-1,.,13,.,TRBV5-8,CASRGRRGCEAFF,TGTGCCAGCAGGGGAAGGAGAGGGTGTGAAGCTTTCTTT
TRBJ2-7,once,15,TRBD2,TRBV7-2,CASSPLAGGQGEQYF,TGTGCCAGCAGCCCCTTAGCGGGAGGTCAAGGCGAGCAGTACTTC
TRBJ2-3,.,15,.,TRBV5-1,CASSLKTSGTDTQYF,TGCGCCAGCAGCTTGAAGACGAGCGGCACAGATACGCAGTATTTT
TRBJ1-2,.,16,.,TRBV1,CTSSRGEVPIGYGYTF,TGCACCAGCAGCCGTGGTGAGGTGCCCATTGGCTATGGCTACACCTTC
TRBJ2-7,.,13,.,TRBV28,CASSTTVPYEQYF,TGTGCCAGCAGTACGACAGTTCCCTACGAGCAGTACTTC
TRBJ2-1,.,15,TRBD2,TRBV5-1,CASSLAGGIGHEQFF,TGCGCCAGCAGCTTAGCGGGAGGGATTGGCCATGAGCAGTTCTTC
TRBJ2-1,.,12,.,TRBV7-2,CASSLSAVLQFF,TGTGCCAGCAGCTTATCGGCCGTACTACAGTTCTTC
TRBJ2-2,.,16,TRBD2,TRBV5-1,CASSPLGTSGTGELFF,TGCGCCAGCAGCCCTCTTGGGACTAGCGGGACCGGGGAGCTGTTTTTT
TRBJ2-7,.,13,.,TRBV7-9,CASSLAREREQYF,TGTGCCAGCAGCTTAGCACGGGAGCGCGAGCAGTACTTC
TRBJ1-2,.,18,TRBD1,TRBV28,CASSSVPTTGWGSDGYTF,TGTGCCAGCAGTTCGGTCCCTACGACAGGGTGGGGTTCTGATGGCTACACCTTC
TRBJ2-1,.,15,TRBD2,TRBV6-1,CASSATSGTYNEQFF,TGTGCCAGCAGCGCCACTAGCGGAACCTACAATGAGCAGTTCTTC
TRBJ2-5,.,13,.,TRBV5-4,CASSWALTETQYF,TGTGCCAGCAGCTGGGCCCTGACGGAGACCCAGTACTTC
TRBJ2-2,.,16,TRBD1,TRBV5-1,CASSWRQGPNTGELFF,TGCGCCAGCAGCTGGAGACAGGGGCCGAACACCGGGGAGCTGTTTTTT
TRBJ2-3,.,13,.,TRBV7-7,CASSLGRADTQYF,TGTGCTAGCAGCTTAGGGCGGGCAGATACGCAGTATTTT
TRBJ2-7,few,12,.,TRBV18,CASSPVADEQYF,TGTGCCAGCTCTCCGGTAGCGGACGAGCAGTACTTC